The rows below give T cell receptor beta chains drawn from one sample of a study of identifying expanded T cells in peripheral blood. Sequenced by immunoSEQ multiplex PCR; TCRdb stores in-frame clones only, minus some. The sample holds around 130,000 clones, 75% to 90% seen once. Sequencing was performed on blood. Every receptor here comes from a person aged 18 to 70 in good health. Both conserved end residues are part of each CDR3. The D gene is left open where the match is weak.

J	D	V	CDR3
TRBJ1-5	TRBD1	TRBV19	CATTRGANGNQPQHF
TRBJ2-2	-	TRBV5-1	CASRSPGGSNTGELFF
TRBJ1-1	TRBD1	TRBV6-6	CASTLEDREPFF
TRBJ1-3	-	TRBV9	CASSSPGGGSGNTIYF
TRBJ2-1	-	TRBV2	CASSERRAYNEQFF
TRBJ1-1	-	TRBV5-1	CASSLFGTENTEAFF
TRBJ2-7	-	TRBV20-1	CSARVGGEQYF
TRBJ2-7	-	TRBV11-2	CASSLVGAGGEQYF
TRBJ1-1	TRBD1	TRBV6-5	CASTRDSEAFF
TRBJ2-7	-	TRBV7-8	CASSVGLVHGSYEQYF
TRBJ2-1	-	TRBV7-3	CASSLRGDEQFF
TRBJ2-5	TRBD1	TRBV28	CASSSYLTGQKETQYF
TRBJ1-5	-	TRBV28	CASSPPTQRQPQHF
TRBJ2-7	TRBD1	TRBV28	CASSFKHRGRDYEQYF
TRBJ2-1	-	TRBV23-1	CASSLGIDRNPASSYNEQFF
TRBJ2-3	-	TRBV10-1	CASSESKRGRTDTQYF
TRBJ1-5	TRBD1	TRBV30	CAWSVGGGESNQPQHF
TRBJ2-7	-	TRBV7-7	CASSPGQTYEQYF
TRBJ1-1	-	TRBV30	CAWSLGGRTEAFF
TRBJ1-1	-	TRBV2	CASSERLGTEAFF
TRBJ2-1	-	TRBV10-2	CASSVTSSYNEQFF
TRBJ2-7	-	TRBV30	CAWSRGYEQYF
TRBJ2-7	-	TRBV15	CATSRGDTYPYEQYF
TRBJ2-1	TRBD2	TRBV19	CASRPLQRGNEQFF
TRBJ1-5	-	TRBV28	CASSRGQPQHF
TRBJ2-5	TRBD2	TRBV7-9	CASSVAGDGQETQYF
TRBJ2-7	TRBD1	TRBV13	CASSSSGTGDYEQYF
TRBJ2-1	-	TRBV4-1	CASSQEGRLNEQFF
TRBJ2-1	-	TRBV13	CASSPSLSQRISSYNEQFF
TRBJ1-2	TRBD1	TRBV6-1	CASSELPGGYGYTF
TRBJ2-4	-	TRBV7-9	CASSLGVAQNIQYF
TRBJ2-5	TRBD2	TRBV10-3	CAISESSAGAETQYF
TRBJ1-2	-	TRBV4-1	CASSQLREANYGYTF
TRBJ1-2	TRBD1	TRBV25-1	CASSEFHRGGNYGYTF
TRBJ2-7	TRBD1	TRBV7-3	CASSIDRVQAQYF
TRBJ1-6	-	TRBV27	CASTSRGFGFSPLHF
TRBJ2-1	-	TRBV12-5	CASGFLSGLWDSHSYNEQFF
TRBJ1-1	-	TRBV5-1	CASSLMDTPSAEAFF
TRBJ2-2	TRBD1	TRBV7-2	CASSRGGILRELFF
TRBJ1-1	-	TRBV27	CASSPIGRTEAFF
TRBJ2-5	-	TRBV28	CASSSWGPYQETQYF
TRBJ2-2	-	TRBV28	CASSLVGGSGELFF
TRBJ1-1	-	TRBV14	CASSQDKGDEAFF
TRBJ2-7	-	TRBV19	CASSSTDIDEQYF
TRBJ2-2	-	TRBV6-5	CASSYSKGPPTGELFF
TRBJ2-5	-	TRBV15	CATSRGEPQETQYF
TRBJ2-3	TRBD2	TRBV7-7	CASSIGLAGGTDTQYF
TRBJ1-2	-	TRBV5-6	CASTLRTPDGYTF
TRBJ1-1	TRBD1	TRBV18	CASSPGQGGQNTEAFF
TRBJ2-7	TRBD2	TRBV5-1	CASSPSGSGYEQYF
TRBJ2-1	-	TRBV19	CASSAGTYNEQFF
TRBJ2-7	TRBD1	TRBV14	CASSQVSMDRSYEQYF
TRBJ2-7	TRBD2	TRBV7-6	CASSQGASGSYEQYF
TRBJ1-3	-	TRBV25-1	CASKLGNTIYF
TRBJ1-1	-	TRBV5-6	CASTLRGPTEAFF
TRBJ2-1	TRBD2	TRBV6-6	CASSQLAGGSDEQFF
TRBJ2-7	TRBD1	TRBV6-5	CASRLGQGFNYEQYF
TRBJ2-7	-	TRBV5-1	CASSWRTGDYEQYF
TRBJ2-5	-	TRBV4-1	CASSQVGFQETQYF
TRBJ1-1	-	TRBV2	CASIPGRGNTEAFF